The rows below give T cell receptor beta chains drawn from one sample of a study of cytomegalovirus exposure and HLA in healthy donors. Profiled with immunoSEQ multiplex PCR; TCRdb holds only in-frame clones, not every one. The table shows some 150,000 clones, with roughly 76% occurring only once. The sample taken for sequencing was PBMCs. The receptor source for this set is a female donor in good health and CMV-seronegative. The CDR3 runs from the conserved cysteine through the conserved F or W. Fields, in order: V gene, J gene, clone size, D gene, CDR3 protein. The D gene is left open where the match is weak. For some rows the clone size is stated as once, few or many, or as a class when expanded; others skip it.

TRBV5-4	TRBJ1-6	-	-	CASSLGGPGNSPLHF
TRBV19	TRBJ1-5	-	-	CASSRGLGQPQHF
TRBV9	-	once	TRBD1	CASSAGTGGPYEQYF
TRBV28	TRBJ2-5	-	-	CASGGTEETQYF
TRBV6-1	TRBJ1-2	-	TRBD1	CASSEGGQYGYTF
TRBV30	TRBJ1-2	-	-	CAWHTDYGYTF
TRBV7-9	-	-	-	CASSTVFRGVDEQYF
TRBV28	TRBJ1-5	-	-	CASSLWQGSDQPQHF
TRBV27	-	few	TRBD2	CASVLRGGREPYEQYF
TRBV19	TRBJ1-4	-	-	CASSIGAGVVEKLFF
TRBV11-1	TRBJ2-1	-	-	CASSPLYNEQFF
TRBV28	TRBJ2-7	-	-	CASSLLDGDASYEQYF
TRBV7-9	TRBJ2-7	-	-	CSSSLILPNYEQYF
TRBV7-3	TRBJ2-3	-	TRBD2	CASSLTGLAGRTDTQYF
TRBV9	TRBJ2-5	-	TRBD2	CASSPLGDGRQETQYF
TRBV28	TRBJ1-2	-	-	CASSPAGEGGYTF
TRBV11-1	TRBJ1-2	-	TRBD1	CASSSHAGQGWYGYTF
TRBV7-6	TRBJ2-1	-	TRBD2	CASSLEASGVSSYNEQFF
TRBV14	TRBJ2-3	-	-	CASSQGLGRHTDTQYF
TRBV5-1	TRBJ2-1	few	TRBD2	CASSFLPSGGSSYNEQFF
TRBV7-6	TRBJ2-7	few	TRBD2	CASSAMTSTEQYF
TRBV6-5	TRBJ2-7	-	-	CASSKGLPYEQYF
TRBV5-6	TRBJ2-7	few	-	CASSLEQGIHEQYF
TRBV28	TRBJ1-2	-	-	CASTWGGGYGYTF
TRBV9	TRBJ1-1	-	-	CASSSGDGFTEAFF
TRBV6-4	TRBJ2-1	few	TRBD1	CASSLRQGANGQYYNEQFF
TRBV27	TRBJ1-5	-	-	CASSLGAGEQPQHF
TRBV2	TRBJ2-3	-	TRBD2	CASSEFGGGRATDTQYF
TRBV18	TRBJ2-7	-	TRBD1	CASSPSSSGTGDKQYF
TRBV2	TRBJ2-1	-	TRBD1	CASSRQGDTYNEQFF
TRBV7-3	TRBJ2-2	-	TRBD1	CASSSRQGSAGELFF
TRBV7-3	TRBJ2-2	-	TRBD1	CASSLPGQSGGELFF
TRBV9	TRBJ2-7	-	TRBD1	CASSAGQGRYEQYF
TRBV9	TRBJ1-4	-	-	CASSVAPSANEKLFF
TRBV19	TRBJ1-2	-	TRBD1	CASSPGTGLSDYGYTF
TRBV15	TRBJ2-4	-	-	CATSRDSLMAGAAKNIQYF
TRBV6-5	TRBJ1-1	-	-	CASSHGNTEAFF
TRBV2	TRBJ1-2	-	-	CASKGIIRGTADGYTF
TRBV25-1	TRBJ2-3	-	TRBD2	CASDSGLAESTDTQYF
TRBV11-2	-	-	-	CASSLAREYEQYF
TRBV28	TRBJ1-5	-	TRBD1	CASSQMDRANQPQHF
TRBV25-1	TRBJ2-2	few	-	CASSFGSNTGELFF
TRBV5-1	TRBJ2-1	-	-	CASSPFRGRVEGNEQFF
TRBV6-5	TRBJ2-1	-	TRBD1	CASSYRTGTTGNEQFF
TRBV15	TRBJ2-5	-	TRBD2	CATSRDRGGVQGQETQYF
TRBV18	TRBJ2-7	-	TRBD2	CASSPPNSGSFEQYF
TRBV6-1	-	-	-	CASSPGVGGDYEQYF
TRBV5-6	-	-	-	CASSLIGQGYYEQYF
TRBV6-1	TRBJ1-2	few	-	CASSEPGGYGYTF
TRBV25-1	TRBJ1-5	-	-	CASSRGNQPQHF
TRBV7-9	TRBJ1-1	once	-	CSSSSRQTGTEAFF
TRBV2	TRBJ2-3	few	-	CASVSAGSTDTQYF
TRBV6-1	TRBJ1-3	-	-	CASRFFSGNTIYF
TRBV7-9	TRBJ1-2	-	-	CASSLRDTYYGYTF
TRBV21-1	TRBJ2-1	-	-	CASSKVPPTYNEQFF
TRBV11-3	TRBJ2-2	-	TRBD1	CASSRGDSYTGELFF
TRBV27	TRBJ1-1	-	-	CATWTANTEAFF
TRBV6-5	TRBJ1-6	-	-	CASSVQGPNNSPLHF